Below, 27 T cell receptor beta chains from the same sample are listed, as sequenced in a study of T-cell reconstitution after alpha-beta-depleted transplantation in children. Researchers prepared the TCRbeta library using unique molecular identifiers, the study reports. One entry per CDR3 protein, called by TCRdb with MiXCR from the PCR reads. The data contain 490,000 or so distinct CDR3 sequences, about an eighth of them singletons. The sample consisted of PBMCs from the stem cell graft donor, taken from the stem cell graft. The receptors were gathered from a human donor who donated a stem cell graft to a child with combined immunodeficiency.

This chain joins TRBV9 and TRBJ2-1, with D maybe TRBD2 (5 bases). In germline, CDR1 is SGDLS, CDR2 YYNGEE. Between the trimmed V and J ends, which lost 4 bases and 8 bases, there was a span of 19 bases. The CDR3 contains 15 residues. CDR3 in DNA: TGTGCCAGCAGCATAGTGGTGGGAGTCGGGGATGAGCAGTTCTTC. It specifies CASSIVVGVGDEQFF. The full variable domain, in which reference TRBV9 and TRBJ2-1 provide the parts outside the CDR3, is DSGVTQTPKHLITATGQRVTLRCSPRSGDLSVYWYQQSLDQGLQFLIQYYNGEERAKGNILERFSAQQFPDLHSELNLSSLELGDSALYFCASSIVVGVGDEQFFGPGTRLTVL.

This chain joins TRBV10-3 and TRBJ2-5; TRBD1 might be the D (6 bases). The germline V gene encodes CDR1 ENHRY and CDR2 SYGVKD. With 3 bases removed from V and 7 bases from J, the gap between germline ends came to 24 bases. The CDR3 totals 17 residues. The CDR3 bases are TGTGCCATCAGTGATTCGACTGAACCAGGGGCACGTAGGACCCAGTACTTC. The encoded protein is CAISDSTEPGARRTQYF.

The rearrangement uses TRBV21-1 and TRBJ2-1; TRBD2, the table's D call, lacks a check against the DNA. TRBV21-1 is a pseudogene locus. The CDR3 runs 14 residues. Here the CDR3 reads CASSKYPTGDEQFF. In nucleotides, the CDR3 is TGTGCCAGCAGTAAATACCCGACTGGCGATGAGCAGTTCTTC.

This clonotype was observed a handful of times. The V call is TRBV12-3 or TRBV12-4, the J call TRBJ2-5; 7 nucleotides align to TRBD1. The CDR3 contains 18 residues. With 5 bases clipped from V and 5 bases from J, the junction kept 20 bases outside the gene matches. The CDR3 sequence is CASSPSRDSGPGWETQYF. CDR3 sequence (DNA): TGTGCCAGCAGTCCCTCAAGGGACAGCGGACCAGGTTGGGAGACCCAGTACTTC.

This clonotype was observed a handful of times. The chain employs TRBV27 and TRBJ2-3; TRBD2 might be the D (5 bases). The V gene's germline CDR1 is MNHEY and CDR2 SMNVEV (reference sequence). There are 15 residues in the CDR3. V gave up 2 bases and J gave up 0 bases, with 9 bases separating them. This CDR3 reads CASSLSLASTDTQYF. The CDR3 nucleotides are TGTGCCAGCAGTTTAAGTCTAGCTAGCACAGATACGCAGTATTTT.

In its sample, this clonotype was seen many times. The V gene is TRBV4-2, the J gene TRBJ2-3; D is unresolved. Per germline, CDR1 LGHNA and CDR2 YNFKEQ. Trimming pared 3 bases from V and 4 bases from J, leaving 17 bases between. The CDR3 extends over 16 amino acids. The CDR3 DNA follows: TGTGCCAGCAGCCATTCTGCGATAGATGCCGCAGATACGCAGTATTTT. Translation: CASSHSAIDAADTQYF.

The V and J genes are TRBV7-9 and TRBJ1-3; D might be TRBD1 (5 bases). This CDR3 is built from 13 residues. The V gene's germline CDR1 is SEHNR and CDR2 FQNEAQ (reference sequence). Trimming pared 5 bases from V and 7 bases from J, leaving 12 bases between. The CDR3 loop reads CASSVDGGNTIYF. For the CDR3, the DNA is TGTGCCAGCAGCGTAGACGGGGGTAACACCATATATTTT.

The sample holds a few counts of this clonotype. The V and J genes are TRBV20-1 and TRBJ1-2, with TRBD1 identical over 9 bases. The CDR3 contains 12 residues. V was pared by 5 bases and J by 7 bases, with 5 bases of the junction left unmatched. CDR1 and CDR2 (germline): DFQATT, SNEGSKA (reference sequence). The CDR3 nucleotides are TGCAGTGCTTTACAGGGGGCTCTTGGCTACACCTTC. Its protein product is CSALQGALGYTF.

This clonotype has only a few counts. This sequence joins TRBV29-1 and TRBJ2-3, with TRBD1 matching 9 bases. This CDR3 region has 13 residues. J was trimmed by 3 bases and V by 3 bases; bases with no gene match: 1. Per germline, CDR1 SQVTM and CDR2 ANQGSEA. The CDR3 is CSVEGTGTDTQYF. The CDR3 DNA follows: TGCAGCGTTGAGGGGACAGGGACAGATACGCAGTATTTT.

CDR3 loop: CASSYSAPTDTQYF. In nucleotides, the CDR3 is TGTGCCAGCTCGTACTCGGCCCCCACAGATACGCAGTATTTT. This chain connects TRBV7-9 to TRBJ2-3, with D unclear. In germline, CDR1 is SEHNR, CDR2 FQNEAQ (reference sequence). Trimming took 8 bases from V and 2 from J, leaving 14 bases between them. The CDR3 spans 14 residues.

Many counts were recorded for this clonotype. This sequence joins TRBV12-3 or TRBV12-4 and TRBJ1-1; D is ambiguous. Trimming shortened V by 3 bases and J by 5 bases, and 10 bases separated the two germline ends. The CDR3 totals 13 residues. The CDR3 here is CASSLAEWTEAFF. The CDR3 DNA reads TGTGCCAGCAGTTTGGCCGAGTGGACTGAAGCTTTCTTT.

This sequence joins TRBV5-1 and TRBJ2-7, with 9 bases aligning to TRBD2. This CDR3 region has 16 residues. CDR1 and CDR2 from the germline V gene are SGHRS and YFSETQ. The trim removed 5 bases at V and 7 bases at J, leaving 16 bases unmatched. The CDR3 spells CASRTPPASGKDEQYF. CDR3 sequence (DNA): TGCGCCAGCAGAACCCCCCCGGCTAGCGGGAAAGATGAGCAGTACTTC.

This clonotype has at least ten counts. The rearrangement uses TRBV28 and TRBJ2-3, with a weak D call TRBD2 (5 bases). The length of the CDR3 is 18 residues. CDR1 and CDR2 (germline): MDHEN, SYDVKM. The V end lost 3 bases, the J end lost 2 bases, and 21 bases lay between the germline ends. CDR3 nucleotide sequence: TGTGCCAGCAGTTTTCACCTCGGGATCATACCCTACACAGATACGCAGTATTTT. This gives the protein CASSFHLGIIPYTDTQYF.

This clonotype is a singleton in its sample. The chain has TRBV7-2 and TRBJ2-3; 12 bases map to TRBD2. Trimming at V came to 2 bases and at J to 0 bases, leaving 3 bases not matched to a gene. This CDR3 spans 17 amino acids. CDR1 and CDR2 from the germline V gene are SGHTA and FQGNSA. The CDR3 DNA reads TGTGCCAGCAGCTTACTTACTAGCGGGGGGAGCACAGATACGCAGTATTTT. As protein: CASSLLTSGGSTDTQYF.

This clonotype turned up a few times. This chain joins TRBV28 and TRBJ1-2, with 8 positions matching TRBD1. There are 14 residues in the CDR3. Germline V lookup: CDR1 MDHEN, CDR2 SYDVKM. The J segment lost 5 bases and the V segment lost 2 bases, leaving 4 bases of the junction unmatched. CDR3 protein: CASSLTGQGYGYTF. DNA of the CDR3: TGTGCCAGCAGTTTAACCGGACAGGGTTATGGCTACACCTTC.

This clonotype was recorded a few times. CDR3 protein: CASTEGGRGNTIYF. CDR3 nucleotides: TGTGCCAGCACCGAGGGAGGAAGGGGAAACACCATATATTTT. V usage is TRBV6-1 and J usage is TRBJ1-3, with unresolved D. Germline CDR1 and CDR2: MNHNS and SASEGT. Trimming shortened V by 7 bases and J by 4 bases, and 14 bases separated the two germline ends. This CDR3 is built from 14 residues.

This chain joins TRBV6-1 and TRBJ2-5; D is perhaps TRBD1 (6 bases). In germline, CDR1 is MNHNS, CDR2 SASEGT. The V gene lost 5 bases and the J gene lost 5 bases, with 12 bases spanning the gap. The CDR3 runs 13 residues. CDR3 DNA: TGTGCCAGCAGTCAGGGGACCCCGGAGACCCAGTACTTC. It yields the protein CASSQGTPETQYF.

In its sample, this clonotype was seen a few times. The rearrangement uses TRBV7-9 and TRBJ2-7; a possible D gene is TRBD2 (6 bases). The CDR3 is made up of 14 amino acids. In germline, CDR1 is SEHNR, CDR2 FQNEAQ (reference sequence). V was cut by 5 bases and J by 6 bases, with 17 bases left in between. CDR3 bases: TGTGCCAGCAGCCCATTGGAGGGAGTGGGCGAGCAGTACTTC. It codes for CASSPLEGVGEQYF.

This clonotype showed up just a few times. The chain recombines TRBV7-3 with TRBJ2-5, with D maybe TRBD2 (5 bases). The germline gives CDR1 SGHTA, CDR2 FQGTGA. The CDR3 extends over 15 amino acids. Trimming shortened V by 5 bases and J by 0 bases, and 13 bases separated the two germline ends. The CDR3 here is CASSLSPSHQETQYF. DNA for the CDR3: TGTGCCAGCAGCCTAAGCCCTAGCCACCAAGAGACCCAGTACTTC.

Written as DNA, the CDR3 is TGCGCCAGCAGGGTAGGGAGCAATGAGCAGTTCTTC. Its translation is CASRVGSNEQFF. The chain links TRBV5-1 to TRBJ2-1; D is perhaps TRBD2 (5 bases). Trimming pared 5 bases from V and 6 bases from J, leaving 9 bases between. The CDR3 contains 12 residues. Germline CDR1 reads SGHRS; CDR2 reads YFSETQ.

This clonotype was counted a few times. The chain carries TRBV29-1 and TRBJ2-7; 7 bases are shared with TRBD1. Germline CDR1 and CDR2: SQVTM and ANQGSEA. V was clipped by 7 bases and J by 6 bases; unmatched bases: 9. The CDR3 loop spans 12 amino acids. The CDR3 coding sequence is TGCAGCGCCGGGACAGAGGTAGCCGAGCAGTACTTC. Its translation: CSAGTEVAEQYF.

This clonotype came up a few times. CDR3 sequence reads: CASRPRDRVYEQYF. In DNA form, the CDR3 reads TGTGCCAGCAGGCCGAGGGACAGGGTGTACGAGCAGTACTTC. V and J are TRBV27 and TRBJ2-7; 9 bases align to TRBD1. Germline V gene sequence: CDR1 MNHEY, CDR2 SMNVEV (reference sequence). The V segment lost 6 bases and the J segment 4 bases; nucleotides outside the gene matches: 7. This CDR3 region has 14 residues.

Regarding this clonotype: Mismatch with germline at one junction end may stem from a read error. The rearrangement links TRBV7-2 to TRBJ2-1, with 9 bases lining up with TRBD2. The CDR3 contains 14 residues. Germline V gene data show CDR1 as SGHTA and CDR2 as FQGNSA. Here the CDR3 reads CASSLASGKNEQFF. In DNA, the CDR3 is TGTGCCAGCAGCCTAGCTAGCGGGAAGAATGAGCAGTTCTTC.

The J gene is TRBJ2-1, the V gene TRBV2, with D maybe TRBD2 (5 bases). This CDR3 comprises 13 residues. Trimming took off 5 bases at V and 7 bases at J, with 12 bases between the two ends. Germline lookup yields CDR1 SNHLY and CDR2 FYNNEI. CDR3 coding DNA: TGTGCCAGCAGTCGAGTTCGCGGGAATGAGCAGTTCTTC. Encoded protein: CASSRVRGNEQFF.

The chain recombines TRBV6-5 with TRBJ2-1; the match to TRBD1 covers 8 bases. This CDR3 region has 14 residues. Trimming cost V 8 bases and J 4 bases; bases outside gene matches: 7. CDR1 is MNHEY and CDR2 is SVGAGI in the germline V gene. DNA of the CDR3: TGTGCCAGCCCCAGGGGGCAGGGGTACAATGAGCAGTTCTTC. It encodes CASPRGQGYNEQFF.

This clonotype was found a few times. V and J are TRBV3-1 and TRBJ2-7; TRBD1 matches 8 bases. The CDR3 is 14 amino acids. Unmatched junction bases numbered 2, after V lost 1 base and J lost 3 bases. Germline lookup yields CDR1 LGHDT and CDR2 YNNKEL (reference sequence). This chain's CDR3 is CASSQVTGGYEQYF. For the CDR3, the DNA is TGTGCCAGCAGCCAAGTTACAGGGGGCTACGAGCAGTACTTC.

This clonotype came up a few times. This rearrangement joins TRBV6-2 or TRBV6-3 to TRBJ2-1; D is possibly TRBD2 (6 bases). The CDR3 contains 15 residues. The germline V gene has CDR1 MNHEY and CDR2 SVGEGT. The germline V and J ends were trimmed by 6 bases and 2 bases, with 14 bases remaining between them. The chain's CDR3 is CASSLRWGAYNEQFF. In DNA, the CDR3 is TGTGCCAGCAGCCTAAGGTGGGGGGCCTACAATGAGCAGTTCTTC.